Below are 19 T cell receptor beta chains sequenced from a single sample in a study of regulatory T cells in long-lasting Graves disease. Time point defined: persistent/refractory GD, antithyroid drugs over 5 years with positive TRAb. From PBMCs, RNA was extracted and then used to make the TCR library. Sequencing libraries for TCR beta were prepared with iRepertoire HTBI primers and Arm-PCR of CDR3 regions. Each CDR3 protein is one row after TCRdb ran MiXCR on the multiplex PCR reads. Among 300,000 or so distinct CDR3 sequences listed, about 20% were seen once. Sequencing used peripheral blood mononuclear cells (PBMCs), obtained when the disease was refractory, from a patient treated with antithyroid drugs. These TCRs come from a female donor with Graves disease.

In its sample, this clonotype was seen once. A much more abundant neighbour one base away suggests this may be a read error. The chain's CDR3 is CATSDLQERAGELFF. CDR3 coding DNA: TGTGCCACCAGTGATTTGCAAGAGCGAGCCGGGGAGCTGTTTTTT. The chain employs TRBV24-1 and TRBJ2-2; D uncertain. The CDR3 is made up of 15 amino acids. Trimming took 0 bases from V and 6 from J, leaving 10 bases between them. In germline, CDR1 is KGHDR, CDR2 SFDVKD.

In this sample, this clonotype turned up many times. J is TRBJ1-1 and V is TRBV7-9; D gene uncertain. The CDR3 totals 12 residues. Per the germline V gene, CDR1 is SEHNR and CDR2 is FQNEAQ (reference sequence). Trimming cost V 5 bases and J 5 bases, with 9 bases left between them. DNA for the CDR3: TGTGCCAGCAGCCGACGCGGGACTGAAGCTTTCTTT. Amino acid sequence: CASSRRGTEAFF.

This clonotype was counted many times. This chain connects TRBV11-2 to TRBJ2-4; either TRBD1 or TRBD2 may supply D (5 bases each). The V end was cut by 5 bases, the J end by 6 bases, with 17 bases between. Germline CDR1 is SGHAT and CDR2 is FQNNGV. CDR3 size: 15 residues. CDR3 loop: CASSPLPGPRNIQYF. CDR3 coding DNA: TGTGCCAGCAGCCCCCTTCCGGGGCCCAGAAACATTCAGTACTTC.

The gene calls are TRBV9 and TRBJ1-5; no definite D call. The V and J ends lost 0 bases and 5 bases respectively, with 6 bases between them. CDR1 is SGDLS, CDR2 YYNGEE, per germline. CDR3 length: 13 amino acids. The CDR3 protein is CASSVGPDQPQHF. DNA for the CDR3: TGTGCCAGCAGCGTAGGTCCCGATCAGCCCCAGCATTTT.

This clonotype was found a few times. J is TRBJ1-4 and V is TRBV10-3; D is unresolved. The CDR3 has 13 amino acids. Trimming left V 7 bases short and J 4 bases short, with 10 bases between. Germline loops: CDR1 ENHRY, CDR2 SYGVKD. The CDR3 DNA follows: TGTGCCATCAATACTGCGCTTAATGAAAAACTGTTTTTT. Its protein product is CAINTALNEKLFF.

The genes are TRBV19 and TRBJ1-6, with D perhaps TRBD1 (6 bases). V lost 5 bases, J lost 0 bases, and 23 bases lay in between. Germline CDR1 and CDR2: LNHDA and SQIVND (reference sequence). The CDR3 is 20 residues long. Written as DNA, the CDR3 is TGTGCCAGTAGTTCGACGGTCGTCCGAGGGGGGAGCTCCTATAATTCACCCCTCCACTTT. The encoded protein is CASSSTVVRGGSSYNSPLHF.

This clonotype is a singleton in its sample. This chain's CDR3 is CASRGTAHNEQFF. DNA of the CDR3: TGTGCCAGCCGCGGGACAGCTCACAATGAGCAGTTCTTC. The genes are TRBV27 and TRBJ2-1; D perhaps matches TRBD1 (7 bases). Trimming took 8 bases from V and 5 from J, leaving 13 bases between them. The CDR3 is made up of 13 amino acids. Per the germline V gene, CDR1 is MNHEY and CDR2 is SMNVEV (reference sequence).

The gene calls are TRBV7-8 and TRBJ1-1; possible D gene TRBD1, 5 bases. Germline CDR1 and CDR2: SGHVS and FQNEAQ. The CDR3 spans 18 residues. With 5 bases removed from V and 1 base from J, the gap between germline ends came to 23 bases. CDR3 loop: CASSLSRALRGSNTEAFF. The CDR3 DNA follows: TGTGCCAGCAGCCTGAGCAGGGCTTTAAGAGGGTCGAACACTGAAGCTTTCTTT.

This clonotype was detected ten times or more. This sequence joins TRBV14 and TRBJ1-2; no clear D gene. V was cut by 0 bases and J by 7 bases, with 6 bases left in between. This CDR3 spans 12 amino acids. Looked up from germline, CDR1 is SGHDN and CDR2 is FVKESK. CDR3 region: CASSQDRIGYTF. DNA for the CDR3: TGTGCCAGCAGCCAAGATCGTATTGGCTACACCTTC. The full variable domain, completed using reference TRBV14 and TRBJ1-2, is EAGVTQFPSHSVIEKGQTVTLRCDPISGHDNLYWYRRVMGKEIKFLLHFVKESKQDESGMPNNRFLAERTGGTYSTLKVQPAELEDSGVYFCASSQDRIGYTFGSGTRLTVV.

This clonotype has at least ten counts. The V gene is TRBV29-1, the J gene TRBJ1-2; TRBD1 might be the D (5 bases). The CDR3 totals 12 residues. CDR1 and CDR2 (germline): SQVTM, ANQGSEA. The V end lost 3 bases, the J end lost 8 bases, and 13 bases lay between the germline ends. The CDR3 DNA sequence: TGCAGCGTTGAGTTTTCAGGGTTGGGCTACACCTTC. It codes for CSVEFSGLGYTF.

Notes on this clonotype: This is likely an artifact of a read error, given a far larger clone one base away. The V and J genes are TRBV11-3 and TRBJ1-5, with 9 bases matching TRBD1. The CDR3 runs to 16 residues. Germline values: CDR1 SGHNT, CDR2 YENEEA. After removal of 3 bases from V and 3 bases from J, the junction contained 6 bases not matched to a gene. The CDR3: CASSLAGTGYNQPQHF. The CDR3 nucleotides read TGTGCCAGCAGCTTGGCCGGGACAGGGTACAATCAGCCCCAGCATTTT.

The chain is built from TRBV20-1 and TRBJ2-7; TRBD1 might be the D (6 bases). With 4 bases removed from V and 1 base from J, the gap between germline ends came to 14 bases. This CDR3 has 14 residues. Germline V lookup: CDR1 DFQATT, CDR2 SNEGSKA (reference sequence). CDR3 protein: CSAIGTLLSYEQYF. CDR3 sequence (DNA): TGCAGTGCTATCGGGACACTATTATCCTACGAGCAGTACTTC.

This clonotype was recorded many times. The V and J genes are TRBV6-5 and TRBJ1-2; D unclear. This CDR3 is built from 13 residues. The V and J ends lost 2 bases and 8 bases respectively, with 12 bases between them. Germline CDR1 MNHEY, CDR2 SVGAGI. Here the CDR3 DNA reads TGTGCCAGCAGTTACGATGGAGAAGGGGGCTACACCTTC. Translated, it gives CASSYDGEGGYTF.

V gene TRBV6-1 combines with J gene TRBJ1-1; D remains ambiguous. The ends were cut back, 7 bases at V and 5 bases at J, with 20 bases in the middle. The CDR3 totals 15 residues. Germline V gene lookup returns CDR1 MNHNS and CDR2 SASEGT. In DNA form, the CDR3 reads TGTGCCAGCACCCGCCTCAGTGGAGGGAAGACTGAAGCTTTCTTT. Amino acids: CASTRLSGGKTEAFF.

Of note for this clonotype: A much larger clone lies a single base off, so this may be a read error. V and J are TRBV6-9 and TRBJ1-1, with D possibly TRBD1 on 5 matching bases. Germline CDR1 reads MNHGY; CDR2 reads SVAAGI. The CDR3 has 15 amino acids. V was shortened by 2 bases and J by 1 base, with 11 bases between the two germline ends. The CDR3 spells CASSYGGARNTEAFF. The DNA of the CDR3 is TGTGCCAGCAGTTATGGCGGGGCTAGGAACACTGAAGCTTTCTTT.

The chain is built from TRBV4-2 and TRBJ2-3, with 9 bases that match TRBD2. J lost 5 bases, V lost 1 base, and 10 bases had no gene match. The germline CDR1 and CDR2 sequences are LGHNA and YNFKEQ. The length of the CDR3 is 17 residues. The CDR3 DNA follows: TGTGCCAGCAGCCAAGGTCTAGCGGGGCGTCAGGGAGATACGCAGTATTTT. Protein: CASSQGLAGRQGDTQYF.

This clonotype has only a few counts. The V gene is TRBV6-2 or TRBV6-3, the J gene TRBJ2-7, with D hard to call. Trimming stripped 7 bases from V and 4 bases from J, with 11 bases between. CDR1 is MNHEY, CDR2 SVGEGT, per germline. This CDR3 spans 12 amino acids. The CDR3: CASTMMAYEQYF. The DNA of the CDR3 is TGTGCCAGCACCATGATGGCATACGAGCAGTACTTC.

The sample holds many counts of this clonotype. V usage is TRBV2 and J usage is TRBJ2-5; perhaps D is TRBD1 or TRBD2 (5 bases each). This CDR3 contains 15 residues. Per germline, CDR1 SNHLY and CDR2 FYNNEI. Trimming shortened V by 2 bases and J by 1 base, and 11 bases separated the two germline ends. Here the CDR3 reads CASSETGQIQETQYF. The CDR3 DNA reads TGTGCCAGCAGTGAAACGGGGCAGATCCAAGAGACCCAGTACTTC.

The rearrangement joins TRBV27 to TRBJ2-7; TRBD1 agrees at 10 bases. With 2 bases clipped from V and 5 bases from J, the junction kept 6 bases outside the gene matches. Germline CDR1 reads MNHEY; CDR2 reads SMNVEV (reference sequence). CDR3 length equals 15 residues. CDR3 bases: TGTGCCAGCAGTTTAGTGGGGACAGGGGACGACGAGCAGTACTTC. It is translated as CASSLVGTGDDEQYF.